The 28 T cell receptor beta chains reported below all come from one sample, sequenced in a study of blood T cell repertoires in COVID-19 (dated by TCRdb to about 2020). Receptors were amplified or captured by the immunoSEQ multiplex PCR assay. The clones in this table, taken by TCRdb from immuneACCESS, are in-frame only. Not every clone is retained; where verified, under half of the shortfall comes from an unresolved V gene, and the cause of the rest is unknown. In this sample the table shows over 130,000 clones, less than 85% of which occur a single time. The top ten clonotypes cover roughly 1.7% of the sample. Material for sequencing was PBMCs or T cells enriched from blood (not recorded which). The receptors shown here come from a young woman who had been exposed to COVID-19.

The rearrangement uses TRBV12-3 or TRBV12-4 and TRBJ2-2; unclear D gene. Trimming removed 1 base at V and 6 bases at J, with 3 bases between. This CDR3 comprises 12 residues. Here the CDR3 DNA reads TGTGCCAGCAGTTTAGGCGCCGGGGAGCTGTTTTTT. Amino acid sequence: CASSLGAGELFF.

The J gene is TRBJ1-1, the V gene TRBV6-5; D uncertain. Germline CDR1 and CDR2: MNHEY and SVGAGI. The CDR3 has 13 amino acids. The V and J ends lost 2 bases and 4 bases respectively, with 8 bases between them. CDR3 coding DNA: TGTGCCAGCAGTTACCGTAGGAGCACTGAAGCTTTCTTT. Encoded protein: CASSYRRSTEAFF.

CDR3 bases: TGTGCCAGCAGCCCCTCCACCCGGGAGGGTCCTCAAGAGACCCAGTACTTC. Translating it yields CASSPSTREGPQETQYF. The chain carries TRBV21-1 and TRBJ2-5; whether TRBD2, the table's D call, matches the DNA was not checked. TRBV21-1 is a pseudogene. The CDR3 runs 17 residues.

The chain has TRBV2 and TRBJ2-1; 9 nucleotides match TRBD1. CDR1 is SNHLY and CDR2 is FYNNEI in the germline V gene. The CDR3 consists of 13 residues. The V gene end was trimmed by 8 bases and the J gene end by 9 bases; junction bases not matched to a gene: 8. CDR3 protein: CASSGQGIAEQFF. The CDR3 nucleotides read TGTGCCAGCTCGGGACAGGGCATCGCTGAGCAGTTCTTC.

The V and J genes are TRBV5-1 and TRBJ2-5; no firm D call. The V and J ends lost 7 bases and 0 bases respectively, with 13 bases between them. Germline CDR1 and CDR2: SGHRS and YFSETQ. This CDR3 is 14 amino acids long. Here the CDR3 reads CASHRQEYQETQYF. The CDR3, as DNA: TGCGCCAGCCACCGGCAGGAATACCAAGAGACCCAGTACTTC. Based on the CDR3 plus reference TRBV5-1 and TRBJ2-5, the full variable domain is KAGVTQTPRYLIKTRGQQVTLSCSPISGHRSVSWYQQTPGQGLQFLFEYFSETQRNKGNFPGRFSGRQFSNSRSEMNVSTLELGDSALYLCASHRQEYQETQYFGPGTRLLVL.

The V call is TRBV19, the J call TRBJ1-5, with TRBD1 as a possible D gene (6 bases). Between the trimmed V and J ends, which lost 2 bases and 0 bases, there was a span of 11 bases. The CDR3 spans 16 residues. Looked up from germline, CDR1 is LNHDA and CDR2 is SQIVND (reference sequence). This CDR3 reads CASSINRADSNQPQHF. As DNA, the CDR3 is TGTGCCAGTAGTATAAACAGGGCAGATAGCAATCAGCCCCAGCATTTT.

The J gene is TRBJ1-2, the V gene TRBV18, with D tentatively TRBD1 (5 bases). V gave up 3 bases and J gave up 2 bases, with 16 bases separating them. The germline gives CDR1 KGHSH, CDR2 LQKENI. CDR3 size: 16 residues. CDR3 bases: TGTGCCAGCTCACCGAGGGGTTCGGGAGTGAACTATGGCTACACCTTC. It translates to CASSPRGSGVNYGYTF.

The V and J genes are TRBV6-5 and TRBJ1-1, with D maybe TRBD1 (5 bases). Germline CDR1 reads MNHEY; CDR2 reads SVGAGI. V was clipped by 2 bases and J by 0 bases, with 10 bases between them. CDR3 size: 15 residues. The CDR3 DNA sequence: TGTGCCAGCAGTTACCAGGGCGACCTGAACACTGAAGCTTTCTTT. Translation: CASSYQGDLNTEAFF.

The chain carries TRBV20-1 and TRBJ2-7; no clear D. Germline V lookup: CDR1 DFQATT, CDR2 SNEGSKA (reference sequence). V lost 3 bases and J lost 3, with 18 bases in between. This CDR3 is 15 amino acids long. The CDR3 DNA sequence: TGCAGTGCTAGTCTGCGACTCCCCGTCGGCTACGAGCAGTACTTC. As protein: CSASLRLPVGYEQYF.

This clone has only one observation. V and J are TRBV27 and TRBJ1-1; 8 bases are a match to TRBD1. CDR1 MNHEY and CDR2 SMNVEV come from the germline V gene (reference sequence). The CDR3 is made up of 13 amino acids. With V trimmed by 5 bases and J by 4 bases, 3 bases remained unmatched. CDR3 sequence reads: CASSTGGPTEAFF. The CDR3 DNA reads TGTGCCAGCAGTACAGGGGGTCCCACTGAAGCTTTCTTT.

This chain joins TRBV4-3 and TRBJ1-3, with D possibly TRBD1 on 5 matching bases. Trimming left V 4 bases short and J 0 bases short, with 22 bases between. From germline, CDR1 is LGHNA and CDR2 YSLEER. This CDR3 region has 19 residues. In DNA, the CDR3 is TGCGCCAGCAGCCGTCTACAACAACCACGGGGGAACTCTGGAAACACCATATATTTT. Protein: CASSRLQQPRGNSGNTIYF.

This rearrangement joins TRBV2 to TRBJ1-2; TRBD1 matches 12 bases. After removal of 0 bases from V and 7 bases from J, the junction contained 6 bases not matched to a gene. Germline CDR1 SNHLY, CDR2 FYNNEI. This CDR3 comprises 16 residues. The CDR3 nucleotides read TGTGCCAGCAGTGAAGCCGGGACAGGGGGCAGGGGTGGCTACACCTTC. Its translation is CASSEAGTGGRGGYTF.

This clone has just one count. The chain is built from TRBV15 and TRBJ2-7, with TRBD1 matching over 9 bases. The CDR3 runs to 16 residues. The V segment lost 4 bases and the J segment 0 bases; nucleotides outside the gene matches: 7. Germline V gene data show CDR1 as LNHNV and CDR2 as YYDKDF (reference sequence). CDR3 protein: CATSKGQGSSSYEQYF. The CDR3 coding sequence is TGTGCCACCAGCAAAGGACAGGGGTCGTCCTCCTACGAGCAGTACTTC.

J is TRBJ1-4 and V is TRBV5-6; D not certain. Between the trimmed V and J ends, which lost 4 bases and 4 bases, there was a span of 8 bases. From germline, CDR1 is SGHDT and CDR2 YYEEEE. This CDR3 has 13 amino acids. The CDR3 nucleotides read TGTGCCAGCAGCATGAGGATTAATGAAAAACTGTTTTTT. This codes for CASSMRINEKLFF. The full variable domain, in which reference TRBV5-6 and TRBJ1-4 provide the parts outside the CDR3, is DAGVTQSPTHLIKTRGQQVTLRCSPKSGHDTVSWYQQALGQGPQFIFQYYEEEERQRGNFPDRFSGHQFPNYSSELNVNALLLGDSALYLCASSMRINEKLFFGSGTQLSVL.

This clone appeared a single time. The chain employs TRBV3-1 (or the pseudogene TRBV3-2) and TRBJ1-1; 7 bases fit TRBD1. The trim removed 4 bases at V and 1 base at J, leaving 9 bases unmatched. Germline V gene lookup returns CDR1 LGHDT and CDR2 YNNKEL (reference sequence). This CDR3 has 16 amino acids. CDR3 nucleotide sequence: TGTGCCAGCAGCCTGGCTGGCGGGACAGCGAACACTGAAGCTTTCTTT. Its protein is CASSLAGGTANTEAFF.

The genes are TRBV6-5 and TRBJ1-5; D remains unclear. Trimming cost V 0 bases and J 4 bases, with 7 bases left between them. In germline, CDR1 is MNHEY, CDR2 SVGAGI. The CDR3 spans 14 residues. The chain's CDR3 is CASSYSPGNQPQHF. The DNA of the CDR3 is TGTGCCAGCAGTTACTCACCAGGAAATCAGCCCCAGCATTTT.

In this sample, this clone turned up a few times. The V call is TRBV7-9, the J call TRBJ2-6, with D possibly being TRBD1 (6 bases). This CDR3 has 16 residues. The V end was cut by 5 bases, the J end by 4 bases, with 15 bases between. Germline V CDR1 and CDR2: SEHNR, FQNEAQ (reference sequence). Here the CDR3 reads CASSPDTGTGANVLTF. In DNA form, the CDR3 reads TGTGCCAGCAGCCCCGACACAGGGACGGGGGCCAACGTCCTGACTTTC.

This clone is a singleton in its sample. The rearrangement joins TRBV19 to TRBJ1-1, with D perhaps matching TRBD1 (6 bases). The CDR3 runs to 13 residues. CDR1 and CDR2 from the germline V gene are LNHDA and SQIVND (reference sequence). Trimming took 7 bases from V and 8 from J, leaving 17 bases between them. CDR3 loop: CASTTKTGTEAFF. In DNA form, the CDR3 reads TGTGCCAGTACCACCAAAACAGGGACCGAAGCTTTCTTT.

Only a few counts were recorded for this clone. The V gene is TRBV19, the J gene TRBJ1-5; TRBD1 agrees at 7 bases. Germline CDR1 reads LNHDA; CDR2 reads SQIVND (reference sequence). The trim removed 3 bases at V and 4 bases at J, leaving 6 bases unmatched. The CDR3 spans 15 residues. The DNA of the CDR3 is TGTGCCAGTAGTATGGGGACAGCACAGAATCAGCCCCAGCATTTT. This encodes CASSMGTAQNQPQHF. The variable domain in full, completed from reference TRBV19 and TRBJ1-5, reads DGGITQSPKYLFRKEGQNVTLSCEQNLNHDAMYWYRQDPGQGLRLIYYSQIVNDFQKGDIAEGYSVSREKKESFPLTVTSAQKNPTAFYLCASSMGTAQNQPQHFGDGTRLSIL.

The chain links TRBV3-1 (or the pseudogene TRBV3-2) to TRBJ2-7; D uncertain. CDR1 and CDR2 (germline): LGHDT, YNNKEL (reference sequence). The CDR3 contains 13 residues. V lost 1 base and J lost 2, with 6 bases in between. CDR3 DNA sequence: TGTGCCAGCAGCCAAGTACTCGCCTACGAGCAGTACTTC. Protein sequence: CASSQVLAYEQYF.

This chain links TRBV5-1 with TRBJ2-2; 7 positions match TRBD2. The CDR3 extends over 15 amino acids. Per the germline V gene, CDR1 is SGHRS and CDR2 is YFSETQ. With V trimmed by 0 bases and J by 5 bases, 4 bases remained unmatched. The CDR3 bases are TGCGCCAGCAGCTTGGTTGGTAGCGGGACCGGGGAGCTGTTTTTT. Translation: CASSLVGSGTGELFF.

V gene TRBV5-8 combines with J gene TRBJ2-7, with D possibly being TRBD2 (5 bases). CDR3 length equals 11 residues. The germline V gene encodes CDR1 SGHTS and CDR2 YDEGEE. The germline V and J ends were trimmed by 5 bases and 6 bases, with 9 bases remaining between them. CDR3: CASRERVEQYF. CDR3 DNA: TGTGCCAGCAGGGAGAGGGTCGAGCAGTACTTC.

A word on this clone: The germline gene is not matched at one end of the junction; a read error may be the cause. CDR3 DNA sequence: TGTGCCAGCAGTGGTGGGACAGGGGTTCGCGGATTT. As protein: CASSGGTGVRGF. The gene calls are TRBV6-1 and TRBJ1-1; 10 bases agree with TRBD1. CDR3 length: 12 amino acids. The germline CDR1 and CDR2 sequences are MNHNS and SASEGT.

This clone was seen a few times. J is TRBJ1-2 and V is TRBV7-3, with D perhaps matching TRBD1 (6 bases). CDR1 SGHTA and CDR2 FQGTGA come from the germline V gene. The CDR3 runs 13 residues. V lost 2 bases to trimming and J lost 5 bases, with 9 bases between them. In DNA, the CDR3 is TGTGCCAGCAGCTTAGGGGGCGAGTATGGCTACACCTTC. This codes for CASSLGGEYGYTF. Combining the CDR3 with reference TRBV7-3 and TRBJ1-2 gives the whole variable domain GAGVSQTPSNKVTEKGKYVELRCDPISGHTALYWYRQSLGQGPEFLIYFQGTGAADDSGLPNDRFFAVRPEGSVSTLKIQRTERGDSAVYLCASSLGGEYGYTFGSGTRLTVV.

The chain combines TRBV3-1 (or the pseudogene TRBV3-2) with TRBJ2-5; D is possibly TRBD1 (5 bases). Germline CDR1 and CDR2: LGHDT and YNNKEL (reference sequence). V lost 1 base and J lost 2, with 14 bases in between. The CDR3 consists of 16 residues. CDR3 nucleotides: TGTGCCAGCAGCCAAGCCCAAGTCAGGGCTCAAGAGACCCAGTACTTC. It specifies CASSQAQVRAQETQYF.

The chain recombines TRBV6-5 with TRBJ2-7, with D maybe TRBD2 (7 bases). V was trimmed by 6 bases and J by 0 bases, leaving 15 bases between them. The CDR3 has 15 residues. Germline V gene data show CDR1 as MNHEY and CDR2 as SVGAGI. The CDR3 nucleotides read TGTGCCAGCAGCCAGGGGAGGGCCCGCTCCTACGAGCAGTACTTC. It translates to CASSQGRARSYEQYF.

This clone was seen once. This CDR3 is CASKTGMGEQYF. The CDR3 DNA reads TGTGCCAGTAAGACCGGGATGGGAGAGCAGTACTTC. V and J are TRBV19 and TRBJ2-7, with a tentative D call TRBD2 (5 bases). Germline-derived CDR1 and CDR2 are LNHDA and SQIVND (reference sequence). There are 12 residues in the CDR3. Trimming left V 7 bases short and J 7 bases short, with 14 bases between.

The chain is built from TRBV29-1 and TRBJ2-7, with a possible D match to TRBD2 (5 bases). The V gene lost 5 bases and the J gene lost 2 bases, with 13 bases spanning the gap. The CDR3 totals 13 residues. Germline-derived CDR1 and CDR2 are SQVTM and ANQGSEA. This CDR3 reads CSVLSGLAYEQYF. The CDR3 region has the DNA TGCAGCGTTCTGAGCGGCCTCGCCTACGAGCAGTACTTC.